This T cell receptor (beta chain) is drawn from a study of identical twins (dated by TCRdb to 2016 to 2018). For the wider study: TCR alpha and beta repertoires from monozygotic twins, unrelated adults of various ages and cord blood were deep-sequenced to test whether fetal clonotypes persist. Replicate twin experiments were performed at different times using different library preparation protocols to rule out contamination. What the study reported, not specific to this receptor: Out-of-frame TCR alpha sequences shared between twins showed an excess of low generation-probability sequences compared with coincidental sharing between unrelated individuals. Out-of-frame TCR alpha sharing in monozygotic twins was systematically underestimated by recombination models, whereas sharing between unrelated individuals was in agreement with the recombination models. Zero-insertion analyses could be partly confounded by invariant T cells such as MAIT and iNKT, though diverse VJ usage argued against such confounding for most clonotypes. A weaker excess of twin sharing was found in beta out-of-frame sequences because the signal-to-noise ratio was lowered by fewer shared sequences. Because the same donors could not be followed over many years, conclusions were based on cross-sectional statistical analysis. Fewer insertions were carried by abundant cord blood beta clonotypes, a similar but weaker trend appeared in young adult naive repertoires, and no such trend appeared in memory repertoires.

Comment on this clonotype: Its target antigen remains unknown. Nothing much larger sits one base from this clone, and base qualities are not available.

The library was obtained by 5' RACE. The data were produced on an Illumina HiSeq 2000. Template switching added a universal primer binding site, and the final cDNA carried a unique molecular identifier that allowed TCR cDNA molecules to be counted accurately. Specific primers in the conserved constant-segment region were used to synthesize first-strand cDNA for the TCR alpha and beta chains. To control for contamination, each cDNA library was double barcoded with a SMART-Mk sample barcode plus Illumina barcodes. TruSeq adapter sequences and Illumina sample barcodes were added in two successive PCR steps. The Illumina HiSeq platform was used with custom primers to sequence TCR alpha and beta cDNA libraries. The authors' pipeline ran thus. MiGEC processed the raw reads to extract unique molecular identifiers, while MiXCR was used to determine the CDR3 positions. Recombination models were inferred per individual with the repgenHMM and IGoR tools using an EM algorithm. Shared clonotypes were analyzed with the tcR package in R, and sharing was normalized by the product of cloneset sizes. To study raw recombination without the effects of thymic and clonal selection, out-of-frame nonproductive sequences were analyzed. TCRdb trimmed public reads at Q25 via fastp, called clones via MiXCR and kept in-frame beta chains. Here each entry gathers all rows of one CDR3 protein and keeps the most common genes and DNA. What appears here as the V and J calls and clone size reflects TCRdb's work, not the paper's. In all, the sample holds about 1.7 million distinct CDR3 sequences, and around 33% of those were seen once. About 0.3% of the sample is taken by the ten largest.

All donors were healthy Caucasians. What was sequenced was cord blood. The TCR was taken from a newborn girl in good health.

CDR3 loop: CASSQVGIGTDTQYF. In nucleotide form, the sequence is TGTGCCAGCAGCCAAGTAGGGATTGGCACAGATACGCAGTATTTT. The V and J segments used are TRBV14 and TRBJ2-3, with the D gene not confidently named. The CDR3 has 15 amino acids, counting the end cysteine and phenylalanine. Of the read, only the CDR3 DNA is kept; its 45 bases are in frame from base 1. The V and J ends are trimmed by 1 base and 1 base, leaving 9 bases between them. The germline V gene specifies SGHDN as CDR1 and FVKESK as CDR2.